A single sample gave rise to the 18 T cell receptor beta chains below, sequenced in a study of T cells in Graves' hyperthyroidism and ophthalmopathy. TCR beta CDR3 sequences were amplified from RNA transcripts. The study used the HTBI primer set for a first-round RT-PCR of the TCR CDR3. TCRdb processed the multiplex PCR reads anew with MiXCR; each CDR3 protein has one entry. The sample includes approximately 870,000 distinct CDR3 sequences, approximately 40% seen only once; the top ten take 8.9%. The sequenced sample was blood. These receptors all stem from a man between 18 and 29 years old with Graves' hyperthyroidism.

This chain's CDR3 is CSATDRSITNEKLFF. As DNA, the CDR3 is TGCAGTGCCACGGACAGGAGTATCACTAATGAAAAACTGTTTTTT. The gene calls are TRBV20-1 and TRBJ1-4, with 7 bases lining up with TRBD1. The junction had 9 bases not matched to a gene; V was cut back by 6 bases and J by 2 bases. This CDR3 contains 15 residues. The V gene's germline CDR1 is DFQATT and CDR2 SNEGSKA (reference sequence).

This clonotype was seen a handful of times. This chain links TRBV9 with TRBJ1-1; D remains unclear. V was pared by 0 bases and J by 7 bases, with 16 bases between. The germline V gene encodes CDR1 SGDLS and CDR2 YYNGEE. The length of the CDR3 is 15 residues. The CDR3 spells CASSVEETQRGEAFF. CDR3 coding DNA: TGTGCCAGCAGCGTAGAGGAGACCCAAAGAGGTGAAGCTTTCTTT.

The rearrangement uses TRBV5-1 and TRBJ2-2; D call uncertain. The CDR3 consists of 18 residues. Trimming removed 3 bases at V and 3 bases at J, with 21 bases between. Per germline, CDR1 SGHRS and CDR2 YFSETQ. The CDR3 is CASSSPQTSISDTGELFF. Here the CDR3 DNA reads TGCGCCAGCAGCTCACCTCAGACGTCCATCTCGGACACCGGGGAGCTGTTTTTT.

CDR3 region: CASSPGPSHLNTEAFF. CDR3 coding DNA: TGTGCCAGCAGCCCCGGACCTTCTCATTTGAACACTGAAGCTTTCTTT. The chain couples TRBV7-9 to TRBJ1-1; D is unclear. CDR3 length: 16 residues. V lost 5 bases, J lost 0 bases, and 16 bases lay in between. Germline V gives CDR1 SEHNR, CDR2 FQNEAQ (reference sequence).

Ten or more counts support this clonotype. The chain joins TRBV19 to TRBJ1-5; D remains ambiguous. The CDR3 is made up of 13 amino acids. The germline V gene has CDR1 LNHDA and CDR2 SQIVND (reference sequence). V dropped 5 bases and J dropped 7 bases, with 12 bases sitting between them. The CDR3 nucleotides read TGTGCCAGTAGTCCCACGACGAACCAGCCCCAGCATTTT. Its protein is CASSPTTNQPQHF.

This sequence joins TRBV5-6 and TRBJ2-7; D gene ambiguous. CDR1 and CDR2 from the germline V gene are SGHDT and YYEEEE. V gave up 0 bases and J gave up 5 bases, with 6 bases separating them. The CDR3 runs 12 residues. The CDR3 reads CASSLVEDEQYF. The CDR3 DNA is TGTGCCAGCAGCTTGGTAGAGGACGAGCAGTACTTC.

This clonotype was picked up many times. The genes are TRBV19 and TRBJ1-5; D uncertain. The CDR3 has 13 residues. V dropped 5 bases and J dropped 4 bases, with 9 bases sitting between them. The germline CDR1 and CDR2 sequences are LNHDA and SQIVND (reference sequence). The CDR3 region is CASSWTPNQPQHF. CDR3 sequence (DNA): TGTGCCAGTAGTTGGACGCCTAATCAGCCCCAGCATTTT.

The rearrangement uses TRBV5-6 and TRBJ1-3; weak D call: TRBD1 (5 bases). The germline V and J ends were trimmed by 0 bases and 2 bases, with 12 bases remaining between them. The germline gives CDR1 SGHDT, CDR2 YYEEEE. CDR3 length: 16 residues. In nucleotides, the CDR3 is TGTGCCAGCAGCTTGGTGCGGGGGTTGGCTGGAAACACCATATATTTT. Its protein product is CASSLVRGLAGNTIYF.

The rearrangement uses TRBV25-1 and TRBJ2-7, with D possibly matching TRBD1 (6 bases). Germline V gene lookup returns CDR1 MGHDK and CDR2 SYGVNS. Trimming took off 6 bases at V and 6 bases at J, with 12 bases between the two ends. This CDR3 contains 12 residues. CDR3 bases: TGTGCCAGCAGGCAGACAGGCAGCGAGCAGTACTTC. Translated: CASRQTGSEQYF.

The V and J genes are TRBV29-1 and TRBJ2-7, with D possibly matching TRBD2 (6 bases). The CDR3 is 13 amino acids. V was clipped by 5 bases and J by 2 bases, with 13 bases between them. CDR1 is SQVTM and CDR2 is ANQGSEA in the germline V gene. CDR3 region: CSVRSAGTYEQYF. CDR3 DNA: TGCAGCGTTCGGTCGGCGGGGACCTACGAGCAGTACTTC.

On this clonotype: A single base separates this from a much larger clone, so it may be a read error. Because the CDR3's place on the DNA is in doubt, the DNA is left out and the CDR3 is given as listed by TCRdb. This chain links TRBV29-1 with TRBJ2-2; the table's D call TRBD1 went unverified against the DNA. Per germline, CDR1 SQVTM and CDR2 ANQGSEA. The CDR3 sequence runs 13 residues, both termini included. The CDR3 here is CSVGRGNTGELVF.

The rearrangement links TRBV12-3 or TRBV12-4 to TRBJ2-5; D remains ambiguous. V was trimmed by 3 bases and J by 5 bases, leaving 10 bases between them. The CDR3 runs 13 residues. CDR3: CASSFFTGETQYF. CDR3 nucleotides: TGTGCCAGCAGTTTCTTCACTGGGGAGACCCAGTACTTC.

With regard to this clonotype: Possible read error: a much larger clone is one base away. J is TRBJ1-4 and V is TRBV7-9, with D maybe TRBD1 (6 bases). The CDR3 has 14 residues. CDR1 SEHNR and CDR2 FQNEAQ come from the germline V gene (reference sequence). DNA of the CDR3: TGTGCCAGCAGCTTGTCAGGGGCGGATGAAAATCTGTTTTTT. Protein sequence: CASSLSGADENLFF.

This clonotype appeared many times. This sequence joins TRBV7-9 and TRBJ1-1; D remains ambiguous. This CDR3 region has 12 residues. Between the trimmed V and J ends, which lost 7 bases and 8 bases, there was a span of 14 bases. Germline assignment: CDR1 SEHNR and CDR2 FQNEAQ (reference sequence). CDR3 region: CASTQLGLEAFF. The CDR3 nucleotides read TGTGCCAGCACCCAACTGGGGTTGGAAGCTTTCTTT.

The V and J genes are TRBV6-4 and TRBJ1-5; D is ambiguous. Trimming took 3 bases from V and 4 from J, leaving 10 bases between them. Germline CDR1 and CDR2: MRHNA and SNTAGT. This CDR3 is built from 14 residues. The CDR3 region has the DNA TGTGCCAGCAGTGAACAAGAGAATAATCAGCCCCAGCATTTT. Protein product: CASSEQENNQPQHF.

This clonotype was picked up a small number of times. The rearrangement links TRBV19 to TRBJ1-5; D is ambiguous. CDR1 and CDR2 (germline): LNHDA, SQIVND (reference sequence). Trimming stripped 3 bases from V and 4 bases from J, with 10 bases between. The CDR3 spans 14 residues. In DNA form, the CDR3 reads TGTGCCAGTAGTATGGTGGGAGCAAATCAGCCCCAGCATTTT. Translating it yields CASSMVGANQPQHF.

Comments on this clonotype: Sequence at one end of the junction differs from germline and may be a read error. The chain carries TRBV6-1 and TRBJ2-5; weak D call: TRBD1 (6 bases). The germline CDR1 and CDR2 sequences are MNHNS and SASEGT. CDR3 length equals 16 residues. Here the CDR3 DNA reads TGTGCCAGCAGCCGTCGGGCTGGGGGCGCGATAGAGACCCATTACTTC. Translated: CASSRRAGGAIETHYF.

This clonotype has just a few counts. This sequence joins TRBV7-8 and TRBJ1-6; the match to TRBD1 covers 9 bases. The CDR3 totals 15 residues. Looked up from germline, CDR1 is SGHVS and CDR2 is FQNEAQ. The J segment lost 9 bases and the V segment lost 2 bases, leaving 5 bases of the junction unmatched. CDR3 sequence (DNA): TGTGCCAGCAGCTTATGGGACAGGGAAGGTTCACCCCTCCACTTT. Protein: CASSLWDREGSPLHF.